A single sample gave rise to the 28 T cell receptor beta chains below, sequenced in a study of blood T cell repertoires in COVID-19. Profiled with immunoSEQ multiplex PCR; TCRdb holds only in-frame clones, not every one. The sample lists 200,000 to 300,000 clones, around four fifths seen once, with about 1.9% in the top ten. Sample: peripheral blood. Every receptor here comes from an elderly woman with acute or convalescent COVID-19.

The J gene is TRBJ2-2, the V gene TRBV7-2; tentative D call: TRBD1 (6 bases). V was clipped by 4 bases and J by 1 base, with 16 bases between them. The germline gives CDR1 SGHTA, CDR2 FQGNSA. The CDR3 runs 17 residues. The CDR3 DNA reads as TGTGCCAGCAGCTCCGAGGGACACTACTTGAACACCGGGGAGCTGTTTTTT. It yields the protein CASSSEGHYLNTGELFF.

The V gene is TRBV24-1, the J gene TRBJ1-1; a weak D match, TRBD1 (5 bases). V was trimmed by 3 bases and J by 3 bases, leaving 13 bases between them. Germline loops: CDR1 KGHDR, CDR2 SFDVKD. The CDR3 runs 15 residues. The CDR3 protein is CATSDPVGGDTEAFF. CDR3 bases: TGTGCCACCAGTGATCCGGTGGGAGGGGACACTGAAGCTTTCTTT.

The V gene is TRBV4-1, the J gene TRBJ2-1; weak D call: TRBD1 (6 bases). Germline values: CDR1 MGHRA, CDR2 YSYEKL. The CDR3 length is 16 residues. V lost 4 bases and J lost 5, with 18 bases in between. CDR3 region: CASSRKLSGDNNEQFF. CDR3 coding DNA: TGCGCCAGCAGCCGCAAACTATCAGGGGATAACAATGAGCAGTTCTTC.

The J gene is TRBJ1-5, the V gene TRBV5-8; D is perhaps TRBD1 (6 bases). Germline V gene sequence: CDR1 SGHTS, CDR2 YDEGEE. The CDR3 loop spans 16 amino acids. Trimming stripped 5 bases from V and 4 bases from J, with 19 bases between. As DNA, the CDR3 is TGTGCCAGCAGTTTGTTGACAGGAGTAGGTAATCAGCCCCAGCATTTT. Translating gives CASSLLTGVGNQPQHF.

The genes are TRBV6-5 and TRBJ1-2, with 9 nucleotides matching TRBD1. Germline lookup yields CDR1 MNHEY and CDR2 SVGAGI. The CDR3 loop spans 13 amino acids. After removal of 5 bases from V and 6 bases from J, the junction contained 4 bases not matched to a gene. Here the CDR3 DNA reads TGTGCCAGCAGTCCGGACAGGGGACATGGCTACACCTTC. Residues: CASSPDRGHGYTF.

The gene calls are TRBV28 and TRBJ2-5; 7 nucleotides match TRBD2. Germline CDR1 is MDHEN and CDR2 is SYDVKM. The CDR3 runs 14 residues. With 5 bases clipped from V and 3 bases from J, the junction kept 6 bases outside the gene matches. This chain's CDR3 is CASSPRLAEETQYF. DNA of the CDR3: TGTGCCAGCAGTCCAAGACTAGCTGAAGAGACCCAGTACTTC.

The table lists this clone with a few counts. The chain is built from TRBV29-1 and TRBJ1-1, with 8 bases fitting TRBD1. V lost 4 bases, J lost 2 bases, and 3 bases stayed unmatched. There are 13 residues in the CDR3. The germline V gene encodes CDR1 SQVTM and CDR2 ANQGSEA. The CDR3 nucleotides read TGCAGCGTTGTTCCAGGGGGCAACACTGAAGCTTTCTTT. Translating it yields CSVVPGGNTEAFF.

The V and J genes are TRBV7-9 and TRBJ2-3; D is perhaps TRBD1 (5 bases). The germline V gene has CDR1 SEHNR and CDR2 FQNEAQ (reference sequence). CDR3 length: 15 amino acids. V was cut by 5 bases and J by 5 bases, with 17 bases left in between. The DNA of the CDR3 is TGTGCCAGCAGCCTTGGACCAGGGAAAGAAGATACGCAGTATTTT. Residues: CASSLGPGKEDTQYF.

This clone was seen just once. The V gene is TRBV28, the J gene TRBJ2-7; 10 bases line up with TRBD2. CDR3 length equals 15 residues. The V gene's germline CDR1 is MDHEN and CDR2 SYDVKM. After removal of 3 bases from V and 2 bases from J, the junction contained 4 bases not matched to a gene. This chain's CDR3 is CASSLTSGWTYEQYF. CDR3 in DNA: TGTGCCAGCAGTTTGACTAGCGGGTGGACCTACGAGCAGTACTTC.

The count of this clone is one. The chain has TRBV11-2 and TRBJ2-7; 7 bases are shared with TRBD1. Germline V gene lookup returns CDR1 SGHAT and CDR2 FQNNGV. This CDR3 is built from 14 residues. The ends lost 5 bases at V and 1 base at J; junction bases unmatched: 5. This chain's CDR3 is CASSRQGASYEQYF. As DNA, the CDR3 is TGTGCCAGCAGCCGACAGGGTGCATCCTACGAGCAGTACTTC.

The chain combines TRBV28 with TRBJ1-5; no firm D call. Trimming took off 2 bases at V and 3 bases at J, with 5 bases between the two ends. The CDR3 is 13 residues long. The V gene's germline CDR1 is MDHEN and CDR2 SYDVKM. CDR3 DNA: TGTGCCAGCAGTTTACAGAACAATCAGCCCCAGCATTTT. It codes for CASSLQNNQPQHF.

With respect to this clone: Other DNA sequences in this sample translate to the same CDR3. The chain is built from TRBV7-2 and TRBJ1-6, with 7 bases fitting TRBD1. The CDR3 is 14 residues long. The germline gives CDR1 SGHTA, CDR2 FQGNSA. After removal of 8 bases from V and 5 bases from J, the junction contained 6 bases not matched to a gene. The CDR3 sequence is CASGPTGNNSPLHF. Here the CDR3 DNA reads TGTGCCAGCGGGCCGACAGGGAATAATTCACCCCTCCACTTT.

This clone was counted once. The chain links TRBV10-3 to TRBJ2-7; 11 bases match TRBD2. The CDR3 runs to 14 residues. Germline V CDR1 and CDR2: ENHRY, SYGVKD. The V segment lost 5 bases and the J segment 9 bases; nucleotides outside the gene matches: 9. CDR3 amino acids: CAISRGLADNGQYF. DNA for the CDR3: TGTGCCATCAGTCGGGGACTAGCGGACAACGGGCAGTACTTC.

The genes are TRBV2 and TRBJ1-5; perhaps TRBD1 as D (5 bases). Trimming pared 4 bases from V and 3 bases from J, leaving 13 bases between. The V gene's germline CDR1 is SNHLY and CDR2 FYNNEI. This CDR3 has 15 amino acids. CDR3 DNA sequence: TGTGCCAGCAGTGGGGGTTCAGGACACAATCAGCCCCAGCATTTT. Protein sequence: CASSGGSGHNQPQHF.

V is TRBV5-6 and J is TRBJ2-2, with TRBD2 as a possible D gene (6 bases). The V and J ends lost 4 bases and 5 bases respectively, with 18 bases between them. CDR3 length equals 16 residues. CDR1 and CDR2 (germline): SGHDT, YYEEEE. This CDR3 is CASSREFRAGTGELFF. The CDR3 nucleotides read TGTGCCAGCAGCCGGGAGTTCAGGGCGGGGACCGGGGAGCTGTTTTTT.

The rearrangement uses TRBV19 and TRBJ2-3; D is possibly TRBD1 (7 bases). V shed 4 bases and J shed 1 base, with 21 bases lying between them. The length of the CDR3 is 18 residues. Germline V gene lookup returns CDR1 LNHDA and CDR2 SQIVND (reference sequence). CDR3 protein: CASSSPGQAGIGTDTQYF. CDR3 nucleotide sequence: TGTGCCAGTAGTAGCCCTGGACAGGCGGGAATTGGCACAGATACGCAGTATTTT.

V and J are TRBV2 and TRBJ1-5; D ambiguous. The CDR3 has 14 residues. Trimming shortened V by 0 bases and J by 3 bases, and 6 bases separated the two germline ends. Germline V gene sequence: CDR1 SNHLY, CDR2 FYNNEI. The CDR3 bases are TGTGCCAGCAGTGAAGCGTCAGTCAATCAGCCCCAGCATTTT. Its translation is CASSEASVNQPQHF.

This clone has just one count. The chain joins TRBV11-2 to TRBJ2-2; TRBD2 matches 8 bases. The ends lost 0 bases at V and 6 bases at J; junction bases unmatched: 12. Germline lookup yields CDR1 SGHAT and CDR2 FQNNGV. The CDR3 has 18 amino acids. The CDR3 sequence is CASSLDNRRGAKAGELFF. In nucleotides, the CDR3 is TGTGCCAGCAGCTTAGATAACCGGCGGGGGGCAAAGGCCGGGGAGCTGTTTTTT.

This clone was seen just once. In the same sample, other DNA sequences code for this CDR3. The J gene is TRBJ2-5, the V gene TRBV7-2; 9 nucleotides agree with TRBD2. CDR1 and CDR2 from the germline V gene are SGHTA and FQGNSA. V dropped 5 bases and J dropped 5; count of bases not matched to a gene: 6. CDR3 length equals 14 residues. DNA for the CDR3: TGTGCCAGCAGCCGTAGCGGGAGAATGGAGACCCAGTACTTC. Amino acids: CASSRSGRMETQYF.

In DNA, the CDR3 is TGTGCCAGCACCGCGAGGGGGTCCACCGGGGAGCTGTTTTTT. Its protein is CASTARGSTGELFF. The chain couples TRBV7-3 to TRBJ2-2; tentative D call: TRBD1 (6 bases). The CDR3 runs 14 residues. Trimming shortened V by 7 bases and J by 4 bases, and 13 bases separated the two germline ends. Germline lookup yields CDR1 SGHTA and CDR2 FQGTGA.

This clone came up a few times. The chain joins TRBV7-8 to TRBJ2-7; TRBD1 agrees at 11 bases. CDR3 length equals 16 residues. V lost 0 bases, J lost 3 bases, and 4 bases stayed unmatched. CDR1 SGHVS and CDR2 FQNEAQ come from the germline V gene. DNA for the CDR3: TGTGCCAGCAGCTTAGCGGGGGGGACAGGGGGCTACGAGCAGTACTTC. Protein sequence: CASSLAGGTGGYEQYF.

The chain couples TRBV4-1 to TRBJ2-1, with a weak D call TRBD2 (6 bases). The CDR3 loop spans 14 amino acids. Germline loops: CDR1 MGHRA, CDR2 YSYEKL. V lost 4 bases and J 6 bases, leaving 13 bases between the germline ends. The CDR3 DNA reads TGCGCCAGCAGCCCCCTCGGGAGCAGCAATGAGCAGTTCTTC. Protein: CASSPLGSSNEQFF.

The chain uses TRBV2 and TRBJ1-6; D might be TRBD1 (5 bases). V dropped 6 bases and J dropped 10 bases, with 13 bases sitting between them. This CDR3 is built from 13 residues. Germline V lookup: CDR1 SNHLY, CDR2 FYNNEI. The CDR3 DNA sequence: TGTGCCAGCAGGGGCCGGCAGGGATCACCCCTCCACTTT. Encoded protein: CASRGRQGSPLHF.

This rearrangement joins TRBV9 to TRBJ1-1; the D gene is possibly TRBD1 (6 bases). This CDR3 spans 15 amino acids. Germline V gives CDR1 SGDLS, CDR2 YYNGEE. Trimming removed 3 bases at V and 1 base at J, with 13 bases between. CDR3 sequence (DNA): TGTGCCAGCAGCGCAATCGGACAGACGAACACTGAAGCTTTCTTT. Encoded protein: CASSAIGQTNTEAFF.

The sample holds one count of this clone. The chain joins TRBV6-2 or TRBV6-3 to TRBJ2-1; 15 bases fit TRBD2. Trimming cost V 2 bases and J 7 bases; bases outside gene matches: 6. Germline V gene sequence: CDR1 MNHEY, CDR2 SVGEGT. The CDR3 loop spans 17 amino acids. CDR3 region: CASSYPGLAGGRNEQFF. The CDR3 DNA reads TGTGCCAGCAGTTACCCCGGACTAGCGGGGGGGAGGAATGAGCAGTTCTTC.

The chain carries TRBV27 and TRBJ1-1; TRBD1 matches at 7 bases. The V gene's germline CDR1 is MNHEY and CDR2 SMNVEV (reference sequence). The trim removed 2 bases at V and 7 bases at J, leaving 13 bases unmatched. CDR3 length equals 16 residues. The CDR3: CASSLTGVDLRSEAFF. The CDR3 DNA reads TGTGCCAGCAGTTTAACAGGGGTGGACCTTCGGAGTGAAGCTTTCTTT.

This clone was seen a few times. V usage is TRBV25-1 and J usage is TRBJ2-5; 9 bases are shared with TRBD2. The trim removed 7 bases at V and 5 bases at J, leaving 14 bases unmatched. This CDR3 is 16 amino acids long. CDR1 is MGHDK, CDR2 SYGVNS, per germline. CDR3 amino acids: CASTGLGLAYKETQYF. CDR3 DNA sequence: TGTGCCAGCACCGGGCTGGGACTAGCCTATAAGGAGACCCAGTACTTC. Full variable domain (outside the CDR3, taken from reference TRBV25-1 and TRBJ2-5): EADIYQTPRYLVIGTGKKITLECSQTMGHDKMYWYQQDPGMELHLIHYSYGVNSTEKGDLSSESTVSRIRTEHFPLTLESARPSHTSQYLCASTGLGLAYKETQYFGPGTRLLVL.

V usage is TRBV18 and J usage is TRBJ1-2, with 8 positions matching TRBD1. The CDR3 is 13 amino acids. CDR1 is KGHSH, CDR2 LQKENI, per germline. V trimming: 5 bases; J trimming: 4 bases; junction bases outside the gene matches: 3. CDR3 amino acids: CASSDGQGYGYTF. The CDR3 nucleotides are TGTGCCAGCTCAGATGGACAGGGCTATGGCTACACCTTC.